A selection of T cell receptor beta chains follows, all from one sample in a study of T cell responses to AZD1222 COVID-19 vaccine. Produced via immunoSEQ multiplex PCR; TCRdb's table is partial and in-frame only. The repertoire includes about 90,000 clones, roughly 90% of them detected once, and around 5.8% sits in the top ten. The sequences come from peripheral blood, collected on day 0 of AZD1222 vaccination. These receptors all come from an adult in good health. Each CDR3 is given with its conserved first and last residue. A D gene is named only where the DNA matches it firmly.

CDR3 protein: CASSGPNGELFF; D gene: NA; V gene: TRBV7-6; CDR3 length: 12
CDR3 protein: CASSEPGLAGGETQYF; D gene: TRBD2; V gene: TRBV2; CDR3 length: 16
CDR3 protein: CASSSPSVPLETQYF; D gene: NA; V gene: TRBV28; CDR3 length: 15
CDR3 protein: CASCRVVGQPQHF; D gene: NA; V gene: TRBV28; CDR3 length: 13
CDR3 protein: CASSSYAPDPTTNEKLFF; D gene: NA; V gene: TRBV28; CDR3 length: 18
CDR3 protein: CASSQDRTDYEQYF; D gene: NA; V gene: TRBV4-3; CDR3 length: 14
CDR3 protein: CASSTTGIGEQYF; D gene: NA; V gene: TRBV7-8; CDR3 length: 13
CDR3 protein: CASSQKDRVFSDTQYF; D gene: TRBD1; V gene: TRBV4-3; CDR3 length: 16
CDR3 protein: CASHEREGGYEQYF; D gene: TRBD2; V gene: TRBV5-1; CDR3 length: 14
CDR3 protein: CAWSVMYGEQYF; D gene: NA; V gene: TRBV30; CDR3 length: 12
CDR3 protein: CASSLDRANTEAFF; D gene: NA; V gene: TRBV7-2; CDR3 length: 14
CDR3 protein: CASSVGQGARQPQHF; D gene: TRBD1; V gene: TRBV2; CDR3 length: 15
CDR3 protein: CASSLDRGSYEQYF; D gene: TRBD1; V gene: TRBV5-4; CDR3 length: 14
CDR3 protein: CASNPTVSTDTQYF; D gene: NA; V gene: TRBV19; CDR3 length: 14
CDR3 protein: CASSVDRDQPQHF; D gene: NA; V gene: TRBV18; CDR3 length: 13
CDR3 protein: CASSLSGELFF; D gene: NA; V gene: TRBV7-9; CDR3 length: 11
CDR3 protein: CASSLAGDGSQPQHF; D gene: NA; V gene: TRBV7-2; CDR3 length: 15
CDR3 protein: CASSPSRDRAGANVLTF; D gene: TRBD1; V gene: TRBV27; CDR3 length: 17
CDR3 protein: CASSEPSGGYSYNEQFF; D gene: TRBD2; V gene: TRBV6-1; CDR3 length: 17
CDR3 protein: CASCGGANEQFF; D gene: NA; V gene: TRBV6-5; CDR3 length: 12
CDR3 protein: CAWTSGWLNNEQFF; D gene: TRBD2; V gene: TRBV30; CDR3 length: 14
CDR3 protein: CASSAETGDTEAFF; D gene: TRBD1; V gene: TRBV9; CDR3 length: 14
CDR3 protein: CASSVQGIGEQFF; D gene: NA; V gene: TRBV11-3; CDR3 length: 13
CDR3 protein: CASSLRTSGRAWVGEQFF; D gene: TRBD2; V gene: TRBV27; CDR3 length: 18
CDR3 protein: CASSRTTDRGLETQYF; D gene: TRBD1; V gene: TRBV7-8; CDR3 length: 16
CDR3 protein: CASSISTDPYNEQFF; D gene: NA; V gene: TRBV9; CDR3 length: 15
CDR3 protein: CASSHSRSTNYGYTF; D gene: NA; V gene: TRBV4-3; CDR3 length: 15
CDR3 protein: CASSQSGFWEQFF; D gene: NA; V gene: TRBV23-1; CDR3 length: 13
CDR3 protein: CASSLRQGSYEQYF; D gene: TRBD1; V gene: TRBV4-3; CDR3 length: 14
CDR3 protein: CASSIDVRQGAPLNTEAFF; D gene: TRBD1; V gene: TRBV19; CDR3 length: 19
CDR3 protein: CASSLAGPGDTQYF; D gene: NA; V gene: TRBV5-4; CDR3 length: 14
CDR3 protein: CSASSRGGILKQPQHF; D gene: TRBD1; V gene: TRBV20-1; CDR3 length: 16
CDR3 protein: CASSVLTNTGELFF; D gene: NA; V gene: TRBV9; CDR3 length: 14
CDR3 protein: CASSRHQPQHF; D gene: NA; V gene: TRBV21-1; CDR3 length: 11
CDR3 protein: CASSLGTFYEQYF; D gene: NA; V gene: TRBV28; CDR3 length: 13
CDR3 protein: CASTLQGTSNQPQHF; D gene: TRBD1; V gene: TRBV28; CDR3 length: 15
CDR3 protein: CASRVAGGTYEQYF; D gene: TRBD2; V gene: TRBV6-5; CDR3 length: 14
CDR3 protein: CASSLDGGWGATKNIQYF; D gene: NA; V gene: TRBV11-2; CDR3 length: 18
CDR3 protein: CASSIQQGAEAFF; D gene: NA; V gene: TRBV19; CDR3 length: 13
CDR3 protein: CASKASGANVLTF; D gene: NA; V gene: TRBV9; CDR3 length: 13
CDR3 protein: CASSEGLSGSETQYF; D gene: NA; V gene: TRBV2; CDR3 length: 15
CDR3 protein: CASRGPQASEQYF; D gene: NA; V gene: TRBV27; CDR3 length: 13
CDR3 protein: CASSGTGEADTQYF; D gene: TRBD1; V gene: TRBV28; CDR3 length: 14
CDR3 protein: CASSDPTSGANVLTF; D gene: NA; V gene: TRBV10-2; CDR3 length: 15
CDR3 protein: CAGALVGRGETQYF; D gene: TRBD1; V gene: TRBV7-9; CDR3 length: 14
CDR3 protein: CASSFWGAETQYF; D gene: NA; V gene: TRBV7-9; CDR3 length: 13
CDR3 protein: CASSFGGDSTGELFF; D gene: NA; V gene: TRBV7-8; CDR3 length: 15
CDR3 protein: CASSEEGTRNQPQHF; D gene: NA; V gene: TRBV6-1; CDR3 length: 15
CDR3 protein: CAIKGFSNYGYTF; D gene: NA; V gene: TRBV10-3; CDR3 length: 13
CDR3 protein: CASSTGRTNYGYTF; D gene: NA; V gene: TRBV27; CDR3 length: 14
CDR3 protein: CASSIDRSYGYTF; D gene: NA; V gene: TRBV5-1; CDR3 length: 13
CDR3 protein: CASRKTQDRGREQYF; D gene: TRBD1; V gene: TRBV19; CDR3 length: 15
CDR3 protein: CASSEGRNQPQHF; D gene: NA; V gene: TRBV2; CDR3 length: 13
CDR3 protein: CASSAWTGGGNQPQHF; D gene: TRBD1; V gene: TRBV6-1; CDR3 length: 16
CDR3 protein: CASTKTRESSYNEQFF; D gene: NA; V gene: TRBV11-2; CDR3 length: 16
CDR3 protein: CASSQDRRGDTQYF; D gene: NA; V gene: TRBV4-3; CDR3 length: 14
CDR3 protein: CASSLGQAYNEQFF; D gene: NA; V gene: TRBV5-1; CDR3 length: 14
CDR3 protein: CAISGGDTQYF; D gene: NA; V gene: TRBV10-3; CDR3 length: 11
CDR3 protein: CASSLRTANSNQPQHF; D gene: NA; V gene: TRBV28; CDR3 length: 16
CDR3 protein: CATFLGTRGEETQYF; D gene: NA; V gene: TRBV10-1; CDR3 length: 15